One and the same sample provided the 25 T cell receptor beta chains below, sequenced in a study of cytotoxic CD8 clonotypes in ibrutinib-treated CLL. Some clones are missing from TCRdb's copy, which holds only in-frame ones; the method was immunoSEQ multiplex PCR. The table has some 85,000 clones, 75% to 80% seen once. This specimen consisted of PBMCs, obtained after 24 months of ibrutinib treatment. Receptor source: a human donor with chronic lymphocytic leukemia.

This chain joins TRBV18 and TRBJ1-1; D gene uncertain. Germline V gene data show CDR1 as KGHSH and CDR2 as LQKENI. There are 16 residues in the CDR3. The V end lost 0 bases, the J end lost 0 bases, and 11 bases lay between the germline ends. This CDR3 is CASSPPTGYMNTEAFF. The CDR3 DNA reads as TGTGCCAGCTCACCACCGACCGGATACATGAACACTGAAGCTTTCTTT.

The chain joins TRBV28 to TRBJ2-1; the match to TRBD2 covers 8 bases. The CDR3 is made up of 18 amino acids. Germline V gene lookup returns CDR1 MDHEN and CDR2 SYDVKM. V was pared by 6 bases and J by 4 bases, with 17 bases of the junction left unmatched. CDR3 sequence reads: CASSPTAGVSGLYNEQFF. CDR3 nucleotides: TGTGCCAGCAGCCCCACAGCGGGAGTTTCGGGGTTATACAATGAGCAGTTCTTC.

The gene calls are TRBV19 and TRBJ1-4; 8 bases fit TRBD1. Germline lookup yields CDR1 LNHDA and CDR2 SQIVND (reference sequence). Trimming removed 3 bases from V and 0 bases from J; junction bases left unmatched: 9. CDR3 size: 18 residues. CDR3 residues: CASSITGTGTSTNEKLFF. Written as DNA, the CDR3 is TGTGCCAGTAGTATCACCGGGACAGGTACTTCAACTAATGAAAAACTGTTTTTT.

This chain connects TRBV18 to TRBJ2-2; 8 positions match TRBD1. V lost 3 bases to trimming and J lost 7 bases; unmatched junction nucleotides: 7. This CDR3 is 15 amino acids long. Germline loops: CDR1 KGHSH, CDR2 LQKENI. CDR3 residues: CASSPRQGLGGELFF. The CDR3 nucleotides are TGTGCCAGCTCACCCCGACAGGGGCTCGGCGGGGAGCTGTTTTTT.

The chain carries TRBV30 and TRBJ2-5, with D unclear. The CDR3 has 11 residues. CDR1 and CDR2 from the germline V gene are GTSNPN and SVGIG (reference sequence). V lost 2 bases to trimming and J lost 5 bases, with 6 bases between them. CDR3: CAWSIGETQYF. DNA for the CDR3: TGTGCCTGGAGTATAGGGGAGACCCAGTACTTC.

The V call is TRBV4-3, the J call TRBJ1-4; the match to TRBD1 covers 10 bases. Germline loops: CDR1 LGHNA, CDR2 YSLEER. Germline trimming cut 3 bases from V and 7 bases from J; bases unmatched to any gene: 5. The CDR3 runs 15 residues. CDR3 nucleotides: TGCGCCAGCAGCCAGGACAGGGGGATTCGTGAAAAACTGTTTTTT. It encodes CASSQDRGIREKLFF.

This clone has only a few counts. The same CDR3 is also encoded by other DNA sequences in this sample. The chain is built from TRBV2 and TRBJ1-2; D ambiguous. The V end lost 1 base, the J end lost 4 bases, and 1 base lay between the germline ends. CDR3 length equals 11 residues. Germline CDR1 is SNHLY and CDR2 is FYNNEI. The CDR3 is CASSEGYGYTF. CDR3 nucleotide sequence: TGTGCCAGCAGTGAAGGCTATGGCTACACCTTC.

The J gene is TRBJ2-5, the V gene TRBV6-6; D remains unclear. The CDR3 length is 14 residues. Germline V gene lookup returns CDR1 MNHNY and CDR2 SVGAGI (reference sequence). The V and J ends lost 0 bases and 5 bases respectively, with 10 bases between them. DNA of the CDR3: TGTGCCAGCAGTTACTCGAACAGAGAGGAGACCCAGTACTTC. This sequence encodes CASSYSNREETQYF.

J is TRBJ2-3 and V is TRBV30; D is ambiguous. Germline V gene lookup returns CDR1 GTSNPN and CDR2 SVGIG (reference sequence). The CDR3 totals 14 residues. Trimming took off 0 bases at V and 6 bases at J, with 13 bases between the two ends. The CDR3 DNA reads as TGTGCCTGGAGTGTAACGGGCCTTTTGGATACGCAGTATTTT. Its translation: CAWSVTGLLDTQYF.

This chain uses TRBV14 with TRBJ1-2; D call uncertain. The germline V and J ends were trimmed by 8 bases and 4 bases, with 17 bases remaining between them. The CDR3 covers 14 residues. Looked up from germline, CDR1 is SGHDN and CDR2 is FVKESK. CDR3 DNA: TGTGCCAGCGACGGAGCAGGCCCAGTCTATGGCTACACCTTC. This sequence encodes CASDGAGPVYGYTF.

This clone was seen once. This chain joins TRBV11-2 and TRBJ2-2; D not certain. Trimming cost V 9 bases and J 1 base, with 15 bases left between them. Germline assignment: CDR1 SGHAT and CDR2 FQNNGV. CDR3 length: 15 amino acids. Here the CDR3 DNA reads TGTGCCAGTAGCCTAACTCGACAGAACACCGGGGAGCTGTTTTTT. It encodes CASSLTRQNTGELFF.

The chain joins TRBV27 to TRBJ2-3; 11 bases agree with TRBD2. The CDR3 contains 18 residues. The V and J ends lost 2 bases and 2 bases, in that order; junction bases with no gene match: 9. Germline V gives CDR1 MNHEY, CDR2 SMNVEV (reference sequence). The CDR3 DNA is TGTGCCAGCAGTTTACCGACTAGCGGGACCCGACCCACAGATACGCAGTATTTT. Its protein product is CASSLPTSGTRPTDTQYF.

This chain connects TRBV7-2 to TRBJ1-2; D unresolved. V lost 2 bases and J lost 5, with 9 bases in between. The CDR3 loop spans 13 amino acids. CDR1 is SGHTA, CDR2 FQGNSA, per germline. CDR3 in DNA: TGTGCCAGCAGCTTATTAGACGCTTATGGCTACACCTTC. It specifies CASSLLDAYGYTF.

The chain is built from TRBV19 and TRBJ1-6, with 8 nucleotides matching TRBD1. Germline loops: CDR1 LNHDA, CDR2 SQIVND (reference sequence). The CDR3 has 15 residues. The V gene end was trimmed by 5 bases and the J gene end by 10 bases; junction bases not matched to a gene: 10. The CDR3, as DNA: TGTGCCAGTAGTTTCTCCCGGGACAGGTGGTCACCCCTCCACTTT. Protein sequence: CASSFSRDRWSPLHF. Looking up the rest from reference TRBV19 and TRBJ1-6 gives the full variable domain: DGGITQSPKYLFRKEGQNVTLSCEQNLNHDAMYWYRQDPGQGLRLIYYSQIVNDFQKGDIAEGYSVSREKKESFPLTVTSAQKNPTAFYLCASSFSRDRWSPLHFGNGTRLTVT.

V usage is TRBV14 and J usage is TRBJ2-3, with 7 bases fitting TRBD2. This CDR3 is built from 17 residues. The germline V gene has CDR1 SGHDN and CDR2 FVKESK. Unmatched junction bases numbered 11, after V lost 2 bases and J lost 3 bases. CDR3 nucleotides: TGTGCCAGCAGCCAATTTCGTCTGCTGGGGGGGACAGATACGCAGTATTTT. Residues: CASSQFRLLGGTDTQYF.

This rearrangement joins TRBV28 to TRBJ1-5; D unclear. Trimming cost V 8 bases and J 0 bases, with 14 bases left between them. Germline loops: CDR1 MDHEN, CDR2 SYDVKM. The CDR3 has 15 residues. DNA of the CDR3: TGTGCCAGCCAGGCCCTTCTGTATAGCAATCAGCCCCAGCATTTT. It specifies CASQALLYSNQPQHF.

The rearrangement uses TRBV28 and TRBJ2-3, with D unresolved. Per germline, CDR1 MDHEN and CDR2 SYDVKM. V was pared by 3 bases and J by 2 bases, with 6 bases between. The CDR3 has 13 amino acids. CDR3 sequence reads: CASSLLNTDTQYF. CDR3 DNA: TGTGCCAGCAGTTTGCTGAACACAGATACGCAGTATTTT.

J is TRBJ2-7 and V is TRBV4-2; no firm D call. This CDR3 region has 13 residues. Germline CDR1 reads LGHNA; CDR2 reads YNFKEQ. V was trimmed by 0 bases and J by 1 base, leaving 4 bases between them. CDR3 DNA: TGTGCCAGCAGCCAAGACCTGTCCTACGAGCAGTACTTC. Its protein product is CASSQDLSYEQYF.

This chain links TRBV5-1 with TRBJ2-7; D ambiguous. The CDR3 is 13 amino acids. Germline V CDR1 and CDR2: SGHRS, YFSETQ. The V and J ends lost 0 bases and 2 bases respectively, with 6 bases between them. This CDR3 is CASSLDPAYEQYF. The CDR3 DNA is TGCGCCAGCAGCTTGGACCCGGCCTACGAGCAGTACTTC.

V gene TRBV6-5 combines with J gene TRBJ2-3; D possibly uses TRBD1 or TRBD2 (6 bases each). V was cut by 0 bases and J by 14 bases, with 12 bases left in between. Germline V gene lookup returns CDR1 MNHEY and CDR2 SVGAGI. This CDR3 contains 12 residues. The CDR3 spells CASSYSGGSPYF. CDR3 nucleotides: TGTGCCAGCAGTTACTCGGGGGGCAGCCCGTATTTT.

V gene TRBV9 combines with J gene TRBJ2-4; D gene unclear. The CDR3 sequence is 14 residues long. V was shortened by 0 bases and J by 6 bases, with 10 bases between the two germline ends. Germline CDR1 and CDR2: SGDLS and YYNGEE. CDR3 residues: CASSVGGFGNIQYF. The CDR3 nucleotides are TGTGCCAGCAGCGTAGGTGGGTTTGGAAACATTCAGTACTTC. The full variable domain, with the rest looked up from reference TRBV9 and TRBJ2-4, is DSGVTQTPKHLITATGQRVTLRCSPRSGDLSVYWYQQSLDQGLQFLIQYYNGEERAKGNILERFSAQQFPDLHSELNLSSLELGDSALYFCASSVGGFGNIQYFGAGTRLSVL.

The count of this clone is one. The rearrangement links TRBV7-2 to TRBJ1-6, with 7 bases that match TRBD1. From germline, CDR1 is SGHTA and CDR2 FQGNSA. The V segment lost 3 bases and the J segment 0 bases; nucleotides outside the gene matches: 5. The CDR3 totals 17 residues. The CDR3 nucleotides are TGTGCCAGCAGCTTTTACAGGGACAGCTCCTATAATTCACCCCTCCACTTT. Residues: CASSFYRDSSYNSPLHF.

This rearrangement joins TRBV2 to TRBJ2-7; D unresolved. Trimming removed 2 bases at V and 0 bases at J, with 8 bases between. This CDR3 region has 14 residues. Germline CDR1 and CDR2: SNHLY and FYNNEI. The DNA for the CDR3 is TGTGCCAGCAGTGAAACGGACCTCTCCTACGAGCAGTACTTC. This codes for CASSETDLSYEQYF.

The table lists this clone with a few counts. The V gene is TRBV19, the J gene TRBJ2-2, with a possible D match to TRBD2 (6 bases). Trimming left V 3 bases short and J 4 bases short, with 12 bases between. Looked up from germline, CDR1 is LNHDA and CDR2 is SQIVND (reference sequence). CDR3 length equals 15 residues. CDR3 protein: CASSILAEVTGELFF. The DNA of the CDR3 is TGTGCCAGTAGTATTTTAGCGGAGGTCACCGGGGAGCTGTTTTTT.

The chain uses TRBV4-1 and TRBJ2-7; 11 bases are shared with TRBD2. Losses at the gene ends were 4 bases for V and 4 bases for J; bases not matched to a gene: 9. The germline V gene encodes CDR1 MGHRA and CDR2 YSYEKL. The CDR3 has 16 amino acids. The CDR3 DNA follows: TGCGCCAGCAGCCCCGAGACTAGCGGGAATGTTTACGAGCAGTACTTC. Its translation is CASSPETSGNVYEQYF.